These T cell receptor beta chains were read from a single sample in a study of blood T cell repertoires in COVID-19. Data came from immunoSEQ multiplex PCR; TCRdb stores just in-frame clones and leaves some out. Seen here are around 200,000 clones, around nine tenths observed once, and the top ten hold under 3.5%. Material: peripheral blood. These receptors came from a man between 65 and 85 years old with acute or convalescent COVID-19. Both conserved end residues are part of each CDR3. The order of the fields is clone size, D gene, V gene, J gene, CDR3 protein, CDR3 DNA. D genes are given only for firm matches. Part of the rows lack a size; the others show once, few, many or a class for expanded clones.

>-|-|TRBV7-9|TRBJ2-2
CASSLQHREGWHGELFF
TGTGCCAGCAGCCTCCAACACCGAGAGGGATGGCACGGGGAGCTGTTTTTT
>-|-|TRBV6-5|TRBJ1-2
CASTISPRNYGYTF
TGTGCCAGCACTATAAGCCCCAGGAACTATGGCTACACCTTC
>-|-|TRBV5-1|TRBJ1-2
CASSQQITGDGYTF
TGCGCCAGCAGCCAGCAAATCACGGGTGATGGCTACACCTTC
>-|-|TRBV28|TRBJ1-6
CASSLGGRGMDYSPLHF
TGTGCCAGCAGTTTAGGTGGCAGGGGCATGGATTATTCACCCCTCCACTTT
>-|-|TRBV7-2|TRBJ1-4
CASSLRSGGANEKLFF
TGTGCCAGCAGCTTAAGGAGTGGAGGGGCTAATGAAAAACTGTTTTTT
>-|-|TRBV7-9|TRBJ2-5
CASSLGTSGETQYF
TGTGCCAGCAGCCTTGGGACATCGGGAGAGACCCAGTACTTC
>-|TRBD1|TRBV7-3|TRBJ1-6
CASSLKGAGQSPQPLHF
TGTGCCAGCAGCTTAAAGGGGGCCGGACAGTCCCCCCAACCCCTCCACTTT
>-|-|TRBV18|TRBJ2-5
CASSPMVEEGQETQYF
TGTGCCAGCTCACCAATGGTGGAGGAGGGGCAAGAGACCCAGTACTTC
>-|-|TRBV2|TRBJ2-3
CASSIVAVTDTQYF
TGTGCCAGCAGTATCGTGGCGGTCACAGATACGCAGTATTTT
>-|TRBD1|TRBV28|TRBJ1-2
CASSLRGGNGYTF
TGTGCCAGCAGTTTAAGAGGGGGCAATGGCTACACCTTC
>-|-|TRBV18|TRBJ2-5
CASSSMQGNQETQYF
TGTGCCAGCTCATCAATGCAGGGGAACCAAGAGACCCAGTACTTC
>once|TRBD1|TRBV5-1|TRBJ1-3
CASSPGQGGNTIYF
TGCGCCAGCAGCCCGGGACAGGGTGGAAACACCATATATTTT
>-|TRBD1|TRBV18|TRBJ2-2
CASSPDRENTGELFF
TGTGCCAGCTCACCGGACAGGGAGAACACCGGGGAGCTGTTTTTT
>-|-|TRBV21-1|TRBJ1-1
CASSKMRRGGAVDTEAFF
TGTGCCAGCAGCAAAATGAGGAGGGGGGGCGCGGTTGACACTGAAGCTTTCTTT
>-|-|TRBV19|TRBJ1-1
CASSIGGRQNTEAFF
TGTGCCAGTAGTATAGGGGGGCGGCAGAACACTGAAGCTTTCTTT
>-|-|TRBV7-2|TRBJ1-4
CASSLLINEKLFF
TGTGCCAGCAGCTTATTAATTAATGAAAAACTGTTTTTT
>-|-|TRBV30|TRBJ2-7
CAWRVGINEQYF
TGTGCCTGGAGAGTCGGGATAAACGAGCAGTACTTC
>-|-|TRBV28|TRBJ1-3
CASRGRARDTIYF
TGTGCCAGCAGGGGCAGGGCCCGTGACACCATATATTTT
>-|TRBD1|TRBV19|TRBJ2-5
CASSRLLGQGRKETQYF
TGTGCCAGTAGTCGCTTACTAGGACAGGGGAGAAAAGAGACCCAGTACTTC
>-|TRBD2|TRBV10-2|TRBJ2-1
CASSGLAHNEQFF
TGCGCCAGCAGCGGACTAGCACACAATGAGCAGTTCTTC
>-|TRBD1|TRBV27|TRBJ1-6
CASTSRGLDDSPLHF
TGTGCCAGCACGTCGAGGGGGCTCGATGATTCACCCCTCCACTTT
>-|-|TRBV30|TRBJ2-7
CAWSQGTYEQYF
TGTGCCTGGAGTCAGGGGACCTACGAGCAGTACTTC
>-|TRBD1|TRBV28|TRBJ1-3
CAGLTTGASGNTIYF
TGTGCCGGACTAACCACAGGGGCCTCTGGAAACACCATATATTTT
>-|-|TRBV12-3/TRBV12-4|TRBJ1-1
CASSLGWSEAFF
TGTGCCAGCAGTTTAGGATGGAGTGAAGCTTTCTTT
>few|TRBD1|TRBV27|TRBJ1-6
CATRTGFGSPLHF
TGTGCCACTCGGACAGGGTTTGGTTCACCCCTCCACTTT
>-|-|TRBV28|TRBJ1-2
CASSFPNSDGYTF
TGTGCCAGCAGTTTCCCTAACTCCGATGGCTACACCTTC
>-|-|TRBV5-1|TRBJ1-5
CASSFTGLGQPQHF
TGCGCCAGCAGCTTTACAGGGCTAGGTCAGCCCCAGCATTTT
>-|-|TRBV4-1|TRBJ2-1
CASSQAIAAYNEQFF
TGCGCCAGCAGCCAAGCGATAGCGGCCTACAATGAGCAGTTCTTC
>-|-|TRBV2|TRBJ2-1
CASREGSYNEQFF
TGTGCCAGCAGAGAGGGCTCCTACAATGAGCAGTTCTTC
>-|-|TRBV4-2|TRBJ2-1
CASSQVGGGFNEQFF
TGTGCCAGCAGCCAAGTGGGGGGGGGCTTCAATGAGCAGTTCTTC
>-|TRBD1|TRBV27|TRBJ1-4
CASSFGTGAFNEKLFF
TGTGCCAGCAGTTTCGGGACAGGGGCCTTTAATGAAAAACTGTTTTTT